Listed here is a single T cell receptor (beta chain). These data are taken from a study of T cells in women clearing cervical HPV infection. Profiled with immunoSEQ multiplex PCR; TCRdb holds only in-frame clones, not every one. The sample data list 44,000 or so clones. The sequence was obtained from a woman between 18 and 70 years old with a cervical HPV16 infection that either progressed to CIN3+ or cleared (not recorded which). The sequenced material came from blood buffy coat.

The CDR3 DNA, read in part, is TGTGCCAGCAGCCCGACAGAAGCAACTAATGAAAAA. This translates into CASSPTEATNEK. The full CDR3 reads CASSPTEATNEKLFF. The chain has TRBV7-6 and TRBJ1-4; D is perhaps TRBD1 (5 bases). The CDR3 extends 3 residues past the end of the read, so its final part is completed from the germline J gene. The V end was cut by 5 bases, the J end by 0 bases, with 10 bases between. CDR1 SGHVS and CDR2 FNYEAQ come from the germline V gene. CDR3 length equals 15 residues.